What follows are 4 T cell receptor beta chains derived from one specimen sequenced in a study of early T cells in non-severe SARS-CoV-2 infection. One entry per CDR3 protein results from TCRdb running MiXCR on the 5' RACE reads. The sample carries approximately 64,000 distinct CDR3 sequences, around 20% recorded once. Sequenced here: whole blood, sampled at baseline. These receptors were obtained from an adult who was a healthcare worker with PCR-confirmed SARS-CoV-2 infection or an uninfected control (not recorded which).

This clonotype was counted many times. The rearrangement links TRBV2 to TRBJ1-1, with D possibly TRBD1 on 6 matching bases. This CDR3 spans 12 amino acids. CDR1 is SNHLY, CDR2 FYNNEI, per germline. Trimming cost V 8 bases and J 4 bases, with 11 bases left between them. The CDR3 coding sequence is TGTGCCAGCGGAACAGGGAGCACTGAAGCTTTCTTT. This encodes CASGTGSTEAFF.

This clonotype came up many times. The chain joins TRBV6-6 to TRBJ1-5; no clear D. Germline V gene data show CDR1 as MNHNY and CDR2 as SVGAGI (reference sequence). V lost 5 bases and J 2 bases, leaving 10 bases between the germline ends. The CDR3 loop spans 14 amino acids. The CDR3 bases are TGTGCCAGCAGTAGTAAGGGTGGCAATCAGCCCCAGCATTTT. Its protein is CASSSKGGNQPQHF.

This clonotype came up a few times. The chain couples TRBV11-2 to TRBJ2-1, with no clear D. The germline V and J ends were trimmed by 3 bases and 2 bases, with 8 bases remaining between them. The V gene's germline CDR1 is SGHAT and CDR2 FQNNGV. This CDR3 contains 14 residues. CDR3: CASSFRMTYNEQFF. DNA of the CDR3: TGTGCCAGCAGCTTCCGGATGACCTACAATGAGCAGTTCTTC.

The table lists this clonotype with many counts. The genes are TRBV20-1 and TRBJ2-2; D possibly corresponds to TRBD2 (5 bases). The CDR3 runs 15 residues. Trimming took off 6 bases at V and 1 base at J, with 15 bases between the two ends. Per the germline V gene, CDR1 is DFQATT and CDR2 is SNEGSKA (reference sequence). The CDR3, as DNA: TGCAGTGCCCCTGATGAAGGGAGGAACACCGGGGAGCTGTTTTTT. It translates to CSAPDEGRNTGELFF.